Detailed here is one TCR beta chain. Its cognate antigen is unknown. The record originates from a study of OX40 agonist ivuxolimab in advanced cancers. V gave up 2 bases and J gave up 4 bases, with 9 bases separating them. The germline V gene encodes CDR1 SGHDN and CDR2 FVKESK. The CDR3 has 14 residues. Researchers took blood at baseline, on cycle 4 day 1, and on cycle 7 day 1. The protocol was immunoSEQ multiplex PCR, while the TCRdb copy is restricted to in-frame clones and leaves out a portion. This table has roughly 38,000 clones, about 87% appearing once. General observations from the study: The study found among the lowest clonal expansion in partial responders at 0.1-3.0 mg/kg.

The material was CD4+ or CD8+ T cells sorted from blood, obtained in a trial of the OX40 agonist ivuxolimab. The clonotype originates from an adult with an advanced solid tumor such as melanoma, head and neck, liver or kidney cancer. The chain links TRBV14 to TRBJ2-1; D may be TRBD2 (7 bases). The DNA of the CDR3 is TGTGCCAGCAGCCAACGGGGGGCGTACAATGAGCAGTTCTTC. This translates into CASSQRGAYNEQFF. The variable domain in full, completed from reference TRBV14 and TRBJ2-1, reads EAGVTQFPSHSVIEKGQTVTLRCDPISGHDNLYWYRRVMGKEIKFLLHFVKESKQDESGMPNNRFLAERTGGTYSTLKVQPAELEDSGVYFCASSQRGAYNEQFFGPGTRLTVL.